What follows are 7 T cell receptor beta chains derived from one specimen sequenced in a study of PD-L1 blockade in urothelial cancer. The data were produced by immunoSEQ multiplex PCR, yet TCRdb's version contains in-frame clones alone and is incomplete. The sample carries about 110,000 clones, 70% to 85% recorded once. Sequencing was performed on PBMCs, taken around atezolizumab (anti-PD-L1) treatment. The receptors derive from a man aged 45 to 65 with urothelial cancer.

V is TRBV7-2 and J is TRBJ2-5; no firm D call. Germline assignment: CDR1 SGHTA and CDR2 FQGNSA. V lost 6 bases, J lost 5 bases, and 10 bases lay in between. The CDR3 is made up of 12 amino acids. In nucleotides, the CDR3 is TGTGCCAGCAGACCACCCGGGGAGACCCAGTACTTC. Translation gives CASRPPGETQYF.

The chain links TRBV5-6 to TRBJ2-7; D not certain. Trimming stripped 5 bases from V and 2 bases from J, with 14 bases between. CDR1 is SGHDT and CDR2 is YYEEEE in the germline V gene. There are 14 residues in the CDR3. For the CDR3, the DNA is TGTGCCAGCAGGCTCCGACTCCCACCCTACGAGCAGTACTTC. Its protein product is CASRLRLPPYEQYF. Looking up the rest from reference TRBV5-6 and TRBJ2-7 gives the full variable domain: DAGVTQSPTHLIKTRGQQVTLRCSPKSGHDTVSWYQQALGQGPQFIFQYYEEEERQRGNFPDRFSGHQFPNYSSELNVNALLLGDSALYLCASRLRLPPYEQYFGPGTRLTVT.

V gene TRBV11-2 combines with J gene TRBJ2-1, with TRBD2 matching 8 bases. Germline CDR1 SGHAT, CDR2 FQNNGV. This CDR3 is 13 amino acids long. The V gene end was trimmed by 5 bases and the J gene end by 4 bases; junction bases not matched to a gene: 1. In nucleotides, the CDR3 is TGTGCCAGCAGCCGCGGGGGGTACAATGAGCAGTTCTTC. It encodes CASSRGGYNEQFF.

The chain links TRBV6-5 to TRBJ1-2, with D maybe TRBD1 (5 bases). Trimming stripped 7 bases from V and 2 bases from J, with 17 bases between. The CDR3 covers 15 residues. CDR1 and CDR2 from the germline V gene are MNHEY and SVGAGI. DNA of the CDR3: TGTGCCAGCACCCGGGGGGACGAAGACAACTATGGCTACACCTTC. Residues: CASTRGDEDNYGYTF.

The chain is built from TRBV19 and TRBJ2-1; TRBD2 might be the D (7 bases). Germline loops: CDR1 LNHDA, CDR2 SQIVND (reference sequence). V gave up 7 bases and J gave up 1 base, with 17 bases separating them. CDR3 length: 16 amino acids. In DNA, the CDR3 is TGTGCCAGTAACAATGAAAGGGGGGGTTCCTACAATGAGCAGTTCTTC. Translating it yields CASNNERGGSYNEQFF.

This chain links TRBV6-1 with TRBJ2-3; 9 nucleotides agree with TRBD2. Germline lookup yields CDR1 MNHNS and CDR2 SASEGT. The V gene end was trimmed by 0 bases and the J gene end by 4 bases; junction bases not matched to a gene: 5. This CDR3 region has 16 residues. The CDR3 reads CASSEAGGRASDTQYF. In nucleotides, the CDR3 is TGTGCCAGCAGTGAAGCGGGCGGGAGGGCCTCAGATACGCAGTATTTT.

The chain carries TRBV13 and TRBJ2-1, with D possibly matching TRBD1 (6 bases). The CDR3 runs 12 residues. Germline assignment: CDR1 PRHDT and CDR2 FYEKMQ (reference sequence). The V gene lost 5 bases and the J gene lost 8 bases, with 10 bases spanning the gap. CDR3 nucleotide sequence: TGTGCCAGCAGCGCGCAGGGGTATGAGCAGTTCTTC. Translated: CASSAQGYEQFF.